This TCR beta chain was observed in a study of T cells after yellow fever vaccination. Generation of TCR cDNA used 5'RACE template switching (which added a universal primer site and UMIs). In TCRdb, the 5' RACE reads were re-called with MiXCR into one record per CDR3 protein. Here the sample spans 250,000 to 400,000 distinct CDR3 sequences, over 4% being singletons. Trimming took 6 bases from V and 0 from J, leaving 10 bases between them. The CDR3 consists of 14 residues. Germline V gives CDR1 MNHEY, CDR2 SMNVEV (reference sequence). The sequences come from PBMCs, collected 5 days after the yellow fever booster vaccination. The chain joins TRBV27 to TRBJ2-3, with no clear D. The receptor was isolated from a man aged 18 to 35 who received the YFV17D yellow fever vaccine. The CDR3 reads CASRLSVSTDTQYF. The CDR3, as DNA: TGTGCCAGCAGGCTAAGCGTAAGCACAGATACGCAGTATTTT.